This is a list of T cell receptor beta chains from one sample in a study of OX40 agonist ivuxolimab in advanced cancers. Profiling relied on immunoSEQ multiplex PCR, and the TCRdb table lists in-frame clones only, not all of them. This table has around 20,000 clones, approximately 82% appearing once. The sequencing here drew on CD4+ or CD8+ T cells sorted from blood, taken in a trial of the OX40 agonist ivuxolimab. The source is an adult with an advanced solid tumor such as melanoma, head and neck, liver or kidney cancer. CDR3s include the opening cysteine and the closing phenylalanine or tryptophan. The D gene is left open where the match is weak. Expanded clones are given a class, and other clones once, few, many or no size at all.

j_call | v_call | clone_size | d_call | cdr3_nt | cdr3_aa
TRBJ2-7 | TRBV10-3 | - | - | TGTGCCATCAGTGAGATTAGCCCCGAAATCGACTACGAGCAGTACTTC | CAISEISPEIDYEQYF
TRBJ2-7 | TRBV14 | - | - | TGTGCCAGCAGCCCCTGGGACACAGCCTACGAGCAGTACTTC | CASSPWDTAYEQYF
TRBJ2-2 | TRBV6-5 | - | TRBD2 | TGTGCCAGCAGTTCTTCCTGGGACTACGACACCGGGGAGCTGTTTTTT | CASSSSWDYDTGELFF
TRBJ2-3 | TRBV11-2 | - | - | TGTGCCAGCAGCTTAGGTGGTAGCGGCCCCAACACAGATACGCAGTATTTT | CASSLGGSGPNTDTQYF
TRBJ2-7 | TRBV4-1 | - | - | TGCGCCAGCAGTTTCGGAGTAGCCTACGAGCAGTACTTC | CASSFGVAYEQYF
TRBJ1-2 | TRBV2 | - | - | TGTGCCAGTGAACCGGAAGAGGACAGTATTTATGGCTACACCTTC | CASEPEEDSIYGYTF
TRBJ2-5 | TRBV4-1 | - | TRBD2 | TGCGCCAGCAGCCAAGCAGTAGCGGGAGGGGTCCAAGAGACCCAGTACTTC | CASSQAVAGGVQETQYF
TRBJ1-2 | TRBV6-5 | medium-sized | - | TGTGCCAGCAGTTACTCAAGGCCAGGAGGAAACTATGGCTACACCTTC | CASSYSRPGGNYGYTF
TRBJ2-4 | TRBV5-6 | - | - | TGTGCCAGCAGCTTGCAGGTAGGCGGGAAACACATTCAGTACTTC | CASSLQVGGKHIQYF
TRBJ2-1 | TRBV6-1 | - | - | TGTGCCATCGACCAGAGCGCCTACAATGAGCAGTTCTTC | CAIDQSAYNEQFF
TRBJ2-3 | TRBV27 | - | - | TGTGCCAGCAGAGCCTTGGGGGATACGCAGTATTTT | CASRALGDTQYF
TRBJ2-5 | TRBV9 | - | - | TGTGCCAGCAGCGTAGGGGGCGCGATCGCGGAGACCCAGTACTTC | CASSVGGAIAETQYF
TRBJ2-3 | TRBV5-1 | - | TRBD2 | TGCGCCAGCAGCTTGGCCCAGGGAGGGTTGGCAGATACGCAGTATTTT | CASSLAQGGLADTQYF
TRBJ2-7 | TRBV27 | - | - | TGTGCCAGCAGTTTAAGAGGGGGGTACTACGAGCAGTACTTC | CASSLRGGYYEQYF
TRBJ2-1 | TRBV7-9 | - | TRBD2 | TGTGCCAGCAGCTCCGGGACTAGCGGGACGTTTAGCTCCTACAATGAGCAGTTCTTC | CASSSGTSGTFSSYNEQFF
TRBJ1-4 | TRBV6-5 | - | - | TGTGCCAGCAGTCCATATTTGGGGTCTAACGAAAAACTGTTTTTT | CASSPYLGSNEKLFF
TRBJ1-2 | TRBV5-4 | - | - | TGTGCCAGCAGCTTGCTAGGGGATTACTATGGCTACACCTTC | CASSLLGDYYGYTF
TRBJ2-7 | TRBV4-1 | few | - | TGCGCCAGCAGCCAAGATCGATACAGGGCCTCCTACGAGCAGTACTTC | CASSQDRYRASYEQYF
TRBJ2-5 | TRBV19 | - | - | TGTGCCAGTAGTATTGCCGGGACGCCCCAAGAGACCCAGTACTTC | CASSIAGTPQETQYF
TRBJ1-6 | TRBV2 | - | - | TGTGCCAGCATCGACCGTTTGGGCACCCTCCACTTT | CASIDRLGTLHF
TRBJ2-7 | TRBV5-6 | once | - | TGTGCCAGCAGGGGGGCTAGCGCTACCTACGAGCAGTACTTC | CASRGASATYEQYF
TRBJ2-5 | TRBV4-2 | - | TRBD2 | TGTGCCAGCAGCCACCGGCTAGCGGAGCGGGTGGAGACCCAGTACTTC | CASSHRLAERVETQYF
TRBJ2-7 | TRBV9 | - | TRBD1 | TGTGCCAGCAGCGGGACAGGGCACGAGCAGTACTTC | CASSGTGHEQYF
TRBJ2-1 | TRBV7-9 | - | TRBD1 | TGTGCCAGCAGCGCAACAGGGACAGCATCCTACAATGAGCAGTTCTTC | CASSATGTASYNEQFF
TRBJ2-1 | TRBV7-2 | - | - | TGTGCCAGCAGCTTTACCTACAATGAGCAGTTCTTC | CASSFTYNEQFF
TRBJ2-7 | TRBV30 | - | - | TGTGCCTGGAGTTACGGAGGGGGTGGGTACGAGCAGTACTTC | CAWSYGGGGYEQYF
TRBJ2-5 | TRBV6-1 | - | TRBD2 | TGTGCCAGCAGTGAAGCCGCCGGGACTAGGGGGGAGACCCAGTACTTC | CASSEAAGTRGETQYF
TRBJ2-2 | TRBV9 | - | TRBD1 | TGTGCCAGCAGCCCTCGGGACAGGGCCTACACCGGGGAGCTGTTTTTT | CASSPRDRAYTGELFF
TRBJ2-7 | TRBV28 | - | - | TGTGCCAGCAGTCCAGGGACATCCGAGCAGTACTTC | CASSPGTSEQYF
TRBJ1-1 | TRBV5-1 | - | - | TGCGCCAGCAGCTTGTTCGTGGGCTCGAACACTGAAGCTTTCTTT | CASSLFVGSNTEAFF
TRBJ2-7 | TRBV7-2 | once | TRBD2 | TGTGCCAGCAGCGTCGGACTAGCGGGAGGATACTACGAGCAGTACTTC | CASSVGLAGGYYEQYF
TRBJ2-7 | TRBV9 | - | TRBD2 | TGTGCCAGCAGCGTAGGGACCCTAGCGGGAGGCCGCGAGGAGCAGTACTTC | CASSVGTLAGGREEQYF
TRBJ2-1 | TRBV27 | - | - | TGTGCCAGCAGTCTGACTTTAGGGAATGAGCAGTTCTTC | CASSLTLGNEQFF
TRBJ1-2 | TRBV6-5 | - | - | TGTGCCAGCACAAAACCGGGACTTGGGGCCTATGGCTACACCTTC | CASTKPGLGAYGYTF
TRBJ2-7 | TRBV10-3 | - | TRBD1 | TGTGCCATCAGCCCCAGGGGGATCTCCTACGAGCAGTACTTC | CAISPRGISYEQYF
TRBJ2-7 | TRBV4-1 | medium-sized | - | TGCGCCAGCAGCCAATTTCCGCGGCCAGCGGCCTACGAGCAGTACTTC | CASSQFPRPAAYEQYF
TRBJ2-3 | TRBV9 | - | - | TGTGCCAGCAGCGTAGGCCAAGCGGATATCACAGATACGCAGTATTTT | CASSVGQADITDTQYF
TRBJ2-1 | TRBV9 | - | - | TGTGCCAGCAGCGCTCCTGAGCGGTCTACCTACAATGAGCAGTTCTTC | CASSAPERSTYNEQFF
TRBJ1-3 | TRBV19 | - | - | TGTGCCAGTAGTATGGGGACTGACGGAAACACCATATATTTT | CASSMGTDGNTIYF
TRBJ2-7 | TRBV9 | - | - | TGTGCCAGCAGCCCATCGACCCTGGGGGACGAGCAGTACTTC | CASSPSTLGDEQYF
TRBJ2-7 | TRBV14 | - | - | TGTGCCAGCAGCCAAGATAGGACAGACTACGAGCAGTACTTC | CASSQDRTDYEQYF
TRBJ2-3 | TRBV5-5 | - | TRBD1 | TGTGCCAGCAGCCTGGACAGGGGGAGGCCAGATACGCAGTATTTT | CASSLDRGRPDTQYF
TRBJ2-5 | TRBV4-1 | - | - | TGCGCCAGCAGCCAAGGAGTACTTAACCAAGAGACCCAGTACTTC | CASSQGVLNQETQYF